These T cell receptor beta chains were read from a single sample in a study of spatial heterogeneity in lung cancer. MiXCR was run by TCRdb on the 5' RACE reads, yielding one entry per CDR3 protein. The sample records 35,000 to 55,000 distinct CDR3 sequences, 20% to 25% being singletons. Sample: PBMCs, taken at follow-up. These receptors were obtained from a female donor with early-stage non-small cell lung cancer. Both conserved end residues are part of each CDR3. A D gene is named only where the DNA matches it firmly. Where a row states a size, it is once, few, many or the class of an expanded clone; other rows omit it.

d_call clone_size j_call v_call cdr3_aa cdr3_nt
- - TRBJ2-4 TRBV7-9 CASTTNRGRDIQYF TGTGCCAGCACCACGAACAGGGGGAGGGACATTCAGTACTTC
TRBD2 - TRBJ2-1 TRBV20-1 CSAVPPPAGDNEQFF TGCAGTGCTGTACCCCCTCCGGCGGGGGACAATGAGCAGTTCTTC
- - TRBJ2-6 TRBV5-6 CASSLGPVEWDDLTF TGTGCCAGCAGCTTGGGACCCGTAGAATGGGATGACCTGACTTTC
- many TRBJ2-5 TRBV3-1 CASSLDQETQYF TGTGCCAGCAGCTTGGACCAAGAGACCCAGTACTTC
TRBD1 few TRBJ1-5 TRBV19 CASSSPWDRVVYSNQPQHF TGTGCCAGTAGTAGCCCGTGGGACAGGGTGGTCTATAGCAATCAGCCCCAGCATTTT
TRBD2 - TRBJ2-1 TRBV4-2 CASSQLLAGGVNEQFF TGTGCCAGCAGCCAATTACTAGCGGGGGGTGTCAATGAGCAGTTCTTC
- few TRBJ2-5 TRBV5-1 CASSARDARGETQYF TGCGCCAGCAGCGCTAGAGATGCCCGTGGAGAGACCCAGTACTTC
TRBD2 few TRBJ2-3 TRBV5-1 CASSLGTSLHTQYF TGCGCCAGCAGCCTGGGGACTAGCCTACATACGCAGTATTTT
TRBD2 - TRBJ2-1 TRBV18 CASSPLTSGSSYNEQFF TGTGCCAGCTCACCCCTGACTAGCGGCAGCTCCTACAATGAGCAGTTCTTC
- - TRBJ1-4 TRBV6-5 CASSSQAGRGKLFF TGTGCCAGCAGTTCCCAGGCGGGTCGGGGTAAACTGTTTTTT
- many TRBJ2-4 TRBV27 CASRGGYKNIQYF TGTGCCAGCAGGGGGGGTTACAAAAACATTCAGTACTTC
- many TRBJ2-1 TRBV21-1 CASTSGTYNEQFF TGTGCCAGCACGTCCGGAACCTACAATGAGCAGTTCTTC
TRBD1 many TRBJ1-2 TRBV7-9 CASSRQGMDYGYTF TGTGCCAGCAGCCGACAGGGTATGGACTATGGCTACACCTTC